This TCR beta chain emerged from a study of CD8+ T cells in alopecia areata. A remark on this clone: What it binds is unknown.

Points from the study as a whole: Mouse data revealed clearer TCR sharing than patient data did, a gap possibly tied to HLA.

After isolation, RNA underwent reverse transcription to generate cDNA as the sequencing template. TCRdb keeps only in-frame clones here, not all; method: immunoSEQ multiplex PCR. Here the sample spans approximately 65,000 clones, more than 40% being singletons. CDR1 is SQVTM, CDR2 ANQGSEA, per germline. The trim removed 7 bases at V and 2 bases at J, leaving 10 bases unmatched. The CDR3 sequence is 15 residues long. The sample here was CD8+ T cells sorted from blood, taken at week 0. V is TRBV29-1 and J is TRBJ2-2; 7 bases align to TRBD2. This sequence originates from a human donor with alopecia areata. The CDR3 bases are TGCAGCGCTTGGTGGGCTAGCGGAAACACCGGGGAGCTGTTTTTT. It yields the protein CSAWWASGNTGELFF.